Sequencing of this T cell receptor (beta chain) was carried out in a study of blood T cell repertoires in COVID-19 (dated by TCRdb to between 2020 and 2021). For the study in its entirety: The collaborator samples originated in the United States, Italy and Spain and spanned the acute and convalescent phases of COVID-19. The dataset comprised deeply sampled blood TCRbeta repertoires from subjects exposed to, actively infected with, or recovered from COVID-19. The repertoires were made available in a free public database intended to serve as a resource for research on the immune response to SARS-CoV-2. The prospective study material was composed of cDNA or gDNA derived from T cells, B-cell-depleted T cells, or PBMCs. Where HLA class I and class II types were available, the types were taken from metadata supplied by the sample provider, not from assay-based typing. Sample metadata almost always included a de-identified subject ID, COVID-19 status, age in years and sex. Samples were obtained from the ongoing ImmuneRACE study (first 160 participants) and from about 1,300 subjects provided by 6 global collaborators.

As for this clone: The specificity of this receptor is unknown. No qualities accompany the bases; no much larger clone lies one base away.

The germline V gene (reference sequence) gives CDR1 as SGHNT and CDR2 as YYREEE. V is pared back by 2 bases and J by 4 bases, with 7 bases lying between the germline termini. Inclusive of the bounding cysteine and phenylalanine, the CDR3 is 12 residues long. The DNA shown is the 36-base CDR3, in frame from base 1. One collaborating source in Seattle enrolled patients during active infection and followed them longitudinally through the course of disease. The collaborating institutions used their own protocols to collect whole blood in K2EDTA tubes. Collaborator samples were shipped for TCRbeta analysis as frozen whole blood, isolated PBMCs, or DNA extracted from either sample type. General findings and caveats noted by the study authors: Clinical and demographic metadata were provided uncurated, with the amount varying by source and participant.

TCRbeta CDR3 regions were amplified from genomic DNA using the immunoSEQ Assay, a bias-controlled multiplex PCR. Per the source publication's procedure: Nucleated cell counts per sample were estimated from amplification of reference gene primers within the assay. To quantify the absolute abundance of each unique TCRbeta CDR3 rearrangement, sequence reads were collapsed and filtered. For each sample, productive Simpson clonality was calculated as the square root of Simpson's diversity index over productive rearrangements. TCRdb carries this immuneACCESS record with in-frame sequences only. Its versions omit some clonotypes, under half of them owing to an unresolved V gene in the studies checked, with the rest unexplained. Clonal size and the V and J genes are those of that table, whereas D and trimming came from the DNA. Present in this sample are 75,000 to 95,000 clones, roughly 70% of which were seen just once. Around 3.9% of the sample is taken by the ten largest.

The rearranged chain carries TRBV5-4 and TRBJ2-7; the D gene cannot be resolved reliably. Sequencing used peripheral blood. The TCR sequence derives from a man between 65 and 79 years old with COVID-19, enrolled during active disease. CDR3 protein: CASSFGRYEQYF. The nucleotides read TGTGCCAGCAGCTTCGGTCGTTACGAGCAGTACTTC. The entire variable domain, with the stretches around the CDR3 drawn from the reference TRBV5-4 and TRBJ2-7 proteins, is ETGVTQSPTHLIKTRGQQVTLRCSSQSGHNTVSWYQQALGQGPQFIFQYYREEENGRGNFPPRFSGLQFPNYSSELNVNALELDDSALYLCASSFGRYEQYFGPGTRLTVT.